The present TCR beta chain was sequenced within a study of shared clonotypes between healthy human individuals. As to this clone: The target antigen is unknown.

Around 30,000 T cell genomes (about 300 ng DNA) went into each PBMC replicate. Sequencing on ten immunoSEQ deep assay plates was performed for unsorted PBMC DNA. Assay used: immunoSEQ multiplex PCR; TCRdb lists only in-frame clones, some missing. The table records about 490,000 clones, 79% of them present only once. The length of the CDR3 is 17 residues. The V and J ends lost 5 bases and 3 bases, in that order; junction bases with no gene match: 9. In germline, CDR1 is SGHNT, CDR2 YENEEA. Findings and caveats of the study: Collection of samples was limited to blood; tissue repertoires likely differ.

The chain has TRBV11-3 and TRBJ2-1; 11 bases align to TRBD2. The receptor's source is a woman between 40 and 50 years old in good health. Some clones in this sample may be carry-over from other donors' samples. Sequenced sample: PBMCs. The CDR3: CASSKGTSGANYNEQFF. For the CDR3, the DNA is TGTGCCAGCAGCAAAGGGACTAGCGGAGCCAACTACAATGAGCAGTTCTTC.